This T cell receptor (beta chain) was documented in a study of cytomegalovirus exposure and HLA in healthy donors. PCR amplification relied on 60 Vbeta primers (plus 13 Jbeta primers). Generated by immunoSEQ multiplex PCR, the TCRdb table keeps only in-frame clones and is missing some. The sample holds 120,000 to 150,000 clones; around three quarters are singletons and the top ten take around 1%. This TCR derives from a man between 18 and 29 years old in good health and CMV-seronegative. Sequences were obtained from PBMCs.

The CDR3 DNA follows: TGTGCCAGCAGTTCAGGACTCAACAATGAGCAGTTCTTC. Translated: CASSSGLNNEQFF. The gene calls are TRBV6-5 and TRBJ2-1; D is possibly TRBD2 (5 bases). The CDR3 runs 13 residues. Trimming removed 4 bases at V and 5 bases at J, with 9 bases between. Per germline, CDR1 MNHEY and CDR2 SVGAGI.